This T cell receptor (beta chain) stems from a study of T cell responses to AZD1222 COVID-19 vaccine. Study-wide background: Timing groups of about 4 and about 12 weeks for second doses were pooled.

Sequenced by immunoSEQ multiplex PCR; TCRdb stores in-frame clones only, minus some. Of some 150,000 clones in the sample, over 75% are singletons; the top ten hold over 7%. V was shortened by 3 bases and J by 4 bases, with 18 bases between the two germline ends. Looked up from germline, CDR1 is GTSNPN and CDR2 is SVGIG (reference sequence). The CDR3 length is 15 residues. The genes are TRBV30 and TRBJ1-2; D may be TRBD1 (5 bases). This sequence was found in an adult in good health. This material consisted of peripheral blood, taken on day 0 of AZD1222 vaccination. CDR3 loop: CAWSLWGDLSYGYTF. The CDR3 coding sequence is TGTGCCTGGAGCCTTTGGGGGGATCTAAGCTATGGCTACACCTTC.